The 8 T cell receptor beta chains in this list originate from one sample, sequenced in a study of graft-versus-host responses after intestinal transplantation. Clones were sequenced by immunoSEQ multiplex PCR, and TCRdb holds only the in-frame ones, with some missing. The sample has nearly 95,000 clones; more than 85% are singletons. No cognate antigen is known for these TCRs. The specimen comprised unstimulated CD8+ T cells sorted from spleen or lymph node cells, sampled before intestinal transplant. All receptors derive from a human donor who received an intestinal transplant.

The chain combines TRBV6-1 with TRBJ2-7, with D possibly matching TRBD1 (6 bases). V shed 1 base and J shed 0 bases, with 10 bases lying between them. The CDR3 sequence is 15 residues long. Germline V gene data show CDR1 as MNHNS and CDR2 as SASEGT. The CDR3 bases are TGTGCCAGCAGTGAAGGAAAGGACAGCTCCTACGAGCAGTACTTC. This gives the protein CASSEGKDSSYEQYF.

The chain employs TRBV6-5 and TRBJ2-3; 7 bases map to TRBD2. CDR1 MNHEY and CDR2 SVGAGI come from the germline V gene. This CDR3 spans 15 amino acids. The ends lost 6 bases at V and 0 bases at J; junction bases unmatched: 6. CDR3 protein: CASSASGTSTDTQYF. DNA of the CDR3: TGTGCCAGCAGCGCTAGCGGTACTAGCACAGATACGCAGTATTTT.

The rearrangement joins TRBV14 to TRBJ2-7; D is uncertain. CDR3 size: 13 residues. Between the trimmed V and J ends, which lost 0 bases and 5 bases, there was a span of 8 bases. Germline V gene lookup returns CDR1 SGHDN and CDR2 FVKESK. The chain's CDR3 is CASSQDFFHEQYF. The DNA of the CDR3 is TGTGCCAGCAGCCAAGATTTCTTCCACGAGCAGTACTTC. Full variable domain (remainder filled in from reference TRBV14 and TRBJ2-7): EAGVTQFPSHSVIEKGQTVTLRCDPISGHDNLYWYRRVMGKEIKFLLHFVKESKQDESGMPNNRFLAERTGGTYSTLKVQPAELEDSGVYFCASSQDFFHEQYFGPGTRLTVT.

The V call is TRBV4-3, the J call TRBJ2-3; 10 nucleotides agree with TRBD1. CDR1 and CDR2 (germline): LGHNA, YSLEER. The CDR3 length is 14 residues. The junction had 10 bases not matched to a gene; V was cut back by 11 bases and J by 5 bases. The CDR3 loop is CAHTGTGDGDTQYF. The DNA of the CDR3 is TGCGCCCACACCGGGACAGGGGATGGAGATACGCAGTATTTT.

The V and J genes are TRBV29-1 and TRBJ2-1, with 10 bases matching TRBD2. The germline V gene has CDR1 SQVTM and CDR2 ANQGSEA. The CDR3 is made up of 14 amino acids. The J segment lost 2 bases and the V segment lost 6 bases, leaving 4 bases of the junction unmatched. CDR3 sequence: CSVFSGGPYNEQFF. The DNA of the CDR3 is TGCAGCGTCTTTAGCGGGGGGCCCTACAATGAGCAGTTCTTC.

This sequence joins TRBV4-1 and TRBJ1-1; a possible D gene is TRBD1 (5 bases). Germline V CDR1 and CDR2: MGHRA, YSYEKL. This CDR3 spans 15 amino acids. Trimming shortened V by 1 base and J by 1 base, and 10 bases separated the two germline ends. CDR3: CASSQAPQGNTEAFF. The CDR3 DNA is TGCGCCAGCAGCCAAGCGCCGCAGGGGAACACTGAAGCTTTCTTT.

This rearrangement joins TRBV30 to TRBJ1-3; D possibly corresponds to TRBD1 (6 bases). The CDR3 runs 15 residues. Looked up from germline, CDR1 is GTSNPN and CDR2 is SVGIG (reference sequence). The ends were cut back, 1 base at V and 0 bases at J, with 10 bases in the middle. The CDR3 sequence: CAWSGQVSSGNTIYF. The CDR3 DNA sequence: TGTGCCTGGAGTGGACAGGTCAGCTCTGGAAACACCATATATTTT.

The chain uses TRBV6-5 and TRBJ1-2; possibly TRBD1 for D (6 bases). V lost 0 bases and J 8 bases, leaving 10 bases between the germline ends. Germline-derived CDR1 and CDR2 are MNHEY and SVGAGI. The CDR3 covers 13 residues. CDR3 DNA sequence: TGTGCCAGCAGTTACTCAACAGGGAAGGGCTACACCTTC. It yields the protein CASSYSTGKGYTF.